This T cell receptor (beta chain) was sequenced during a study of CD8+ T cells in alopecia areata. Study summary: In an open-label trial, patients got 5 to 10 mg tofacitinib twice daily.

Notes on this clone: Its cognate antigen is unknown.

Noted treatment: oral pan-JAK inhibitor, 5-10 mg twice daily. Isolated RNA was reverse transcribed into cDNA used as the sequencing template. Clones were sequenced by immunoSEQ multiplex PCR, and TCRdb holds only the in-frame ones, with some missing. The sample shows about 190,000 clones, 64% of them seen only once. Whole-study findings and limits: Possibly as an HLA-related effect, TCR sharing across patients appeared less clear than in mice.

Sequencing was performed on CD4+ T cells sorted from blood, taken at week 4, from a patient treated with tofacitinib. The sequence came from a human donor with alopecia areata.

In DNA form, the CDR3 reads TGCGCCAGCAGTCAAGGGGCGCAACCGTCCTCACCCCTCCACTTT. It encodes CASSQGAQPSSPLHF. The chain recombines TRBV23-1 with TRBJ1-6, with D possibly being TRBD1 (5 bases). TRBV23-1 is an ORF; its function is uncertain. There are 15 residues in the CDR3. Trimming pared 2 bases from V and 10 bases from J, leaving 15 bases between.